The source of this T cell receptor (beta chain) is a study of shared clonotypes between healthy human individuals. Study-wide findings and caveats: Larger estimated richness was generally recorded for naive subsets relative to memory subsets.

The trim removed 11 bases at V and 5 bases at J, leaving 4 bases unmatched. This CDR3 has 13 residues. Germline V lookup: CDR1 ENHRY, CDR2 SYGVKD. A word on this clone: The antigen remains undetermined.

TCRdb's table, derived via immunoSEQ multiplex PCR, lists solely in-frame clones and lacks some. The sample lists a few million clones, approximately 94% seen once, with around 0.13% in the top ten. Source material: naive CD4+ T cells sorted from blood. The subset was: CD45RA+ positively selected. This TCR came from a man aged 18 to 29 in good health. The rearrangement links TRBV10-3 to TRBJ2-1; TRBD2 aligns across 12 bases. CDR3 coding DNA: TGTGCCGTCTCTAGCGGGGGGGACAATGAGCAGTTCTTC. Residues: CAVSSGGDNEQFF.